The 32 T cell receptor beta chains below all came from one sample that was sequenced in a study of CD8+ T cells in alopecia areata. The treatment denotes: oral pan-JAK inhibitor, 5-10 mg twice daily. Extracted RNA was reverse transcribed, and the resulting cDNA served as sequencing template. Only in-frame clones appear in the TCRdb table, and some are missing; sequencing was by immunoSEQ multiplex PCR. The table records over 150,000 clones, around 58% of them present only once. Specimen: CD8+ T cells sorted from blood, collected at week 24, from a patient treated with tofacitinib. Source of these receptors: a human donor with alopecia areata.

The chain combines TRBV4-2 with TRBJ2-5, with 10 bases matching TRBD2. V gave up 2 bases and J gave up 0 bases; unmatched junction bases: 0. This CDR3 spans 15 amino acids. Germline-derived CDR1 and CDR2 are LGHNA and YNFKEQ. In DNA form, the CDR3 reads TGTGCCAGCAGCCAACTAGCGGGGGACCAAGAGACCCAGTACTTC. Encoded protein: CASSQLAGDQETQYF.

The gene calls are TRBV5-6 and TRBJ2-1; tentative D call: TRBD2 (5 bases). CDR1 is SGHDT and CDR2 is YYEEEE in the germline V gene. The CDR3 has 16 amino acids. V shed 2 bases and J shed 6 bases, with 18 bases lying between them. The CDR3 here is CASSFLGLANSNEQFF. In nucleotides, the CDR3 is TGTGCCAGCAGCTTTCTTGGACTCGCCAATTCCAATGAGCAGTTCTTC.

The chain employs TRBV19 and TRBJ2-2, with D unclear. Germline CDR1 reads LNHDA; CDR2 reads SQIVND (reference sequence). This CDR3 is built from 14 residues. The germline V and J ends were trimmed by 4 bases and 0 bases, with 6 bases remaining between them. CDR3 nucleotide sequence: TGTGCCAGTAGTACCCGACCGAACACCGGGGAGCTGTTTTTT. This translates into CASSTRPNTGELFF.

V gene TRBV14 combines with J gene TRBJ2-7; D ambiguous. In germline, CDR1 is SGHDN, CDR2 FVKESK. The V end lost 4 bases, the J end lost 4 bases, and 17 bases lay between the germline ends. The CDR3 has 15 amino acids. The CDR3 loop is CASSPSERSHYEQYF. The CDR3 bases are TGTGCCAGCAGCCCCAGCGAACGGAGCCATTACGAGCAGTACTTC. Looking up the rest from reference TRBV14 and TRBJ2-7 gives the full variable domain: EAGVTQFPSHSVIEKGQTVTLRCDPISGHDNLYWYRRVMGKEIKFLLHFVKESKQDESGMPNNRFLAERTGGTYSTLKVQPAELEDSGVYFCASSPSERSHYEQYFGPGTRLTVT.

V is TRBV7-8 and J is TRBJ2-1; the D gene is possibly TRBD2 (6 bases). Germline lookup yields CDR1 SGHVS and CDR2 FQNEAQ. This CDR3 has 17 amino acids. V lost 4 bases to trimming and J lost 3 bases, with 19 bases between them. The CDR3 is CASSWGVGRTNYNEQFF. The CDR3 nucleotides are TGTGCCAGCAGCTGGGGGGTAGGGCGGACCAACTACAATGAGCAGTTCTTC.

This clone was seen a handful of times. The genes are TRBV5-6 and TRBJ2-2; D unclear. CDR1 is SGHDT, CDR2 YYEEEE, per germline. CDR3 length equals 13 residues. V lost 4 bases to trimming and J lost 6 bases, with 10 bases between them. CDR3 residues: CASSLFDPGELFF. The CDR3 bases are TGTGCCAGCAGCCTCTTTGACCCCGGGGAGCTGTTTTTT.

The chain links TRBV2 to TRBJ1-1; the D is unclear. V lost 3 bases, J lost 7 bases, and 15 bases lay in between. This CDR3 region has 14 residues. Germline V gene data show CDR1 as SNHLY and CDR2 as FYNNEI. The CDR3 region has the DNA TGTGCCAGCAGTGATCGTCTGTGGGCCTTTGAAGCTTTCTTT. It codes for CASSDRLWAFEAFF.

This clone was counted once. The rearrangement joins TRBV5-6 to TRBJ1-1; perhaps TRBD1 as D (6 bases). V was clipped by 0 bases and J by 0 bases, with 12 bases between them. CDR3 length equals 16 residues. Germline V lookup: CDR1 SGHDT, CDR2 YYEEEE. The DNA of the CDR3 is TGTGCCAGCAGCTTGGAATACAGGGAGATGAACACTGAAGCTTTCTTT. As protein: CASSLEYREMNTEAFF.

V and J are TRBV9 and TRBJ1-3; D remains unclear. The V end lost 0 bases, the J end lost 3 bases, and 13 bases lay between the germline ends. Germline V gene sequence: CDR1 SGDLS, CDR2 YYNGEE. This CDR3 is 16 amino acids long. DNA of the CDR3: TGTGCCAGCAGCGTAGAACCAAAACCGGGTGGAAACACCATATATTTT. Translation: CASSVEPKPGGNTIYF.

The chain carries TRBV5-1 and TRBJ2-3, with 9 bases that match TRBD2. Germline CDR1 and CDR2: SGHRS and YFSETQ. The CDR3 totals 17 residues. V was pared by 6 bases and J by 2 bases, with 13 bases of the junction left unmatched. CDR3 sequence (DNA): TGCGCCAGCACGACCGGGATGATAGCGGGGGACACAGATACGCAGTATTTT. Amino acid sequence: CASTTGMIAGDTDTQYF.

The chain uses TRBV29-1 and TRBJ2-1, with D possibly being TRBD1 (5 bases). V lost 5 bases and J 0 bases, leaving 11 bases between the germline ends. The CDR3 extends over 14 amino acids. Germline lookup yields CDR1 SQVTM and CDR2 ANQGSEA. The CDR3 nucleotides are TGCAGCGTTCCACAGGATAGCTCCTACAATGAGCAGTTCTTC. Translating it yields CSVPQDSSYNEQFF.

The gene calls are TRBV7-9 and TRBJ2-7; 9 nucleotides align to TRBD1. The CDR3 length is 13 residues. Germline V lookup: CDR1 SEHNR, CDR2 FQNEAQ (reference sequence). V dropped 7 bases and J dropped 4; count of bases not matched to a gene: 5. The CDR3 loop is CASTGQGRYEQYF. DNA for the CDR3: TGTGCCAGCACCGGACAGGGGAGGTACGAGCAGTACTTC.

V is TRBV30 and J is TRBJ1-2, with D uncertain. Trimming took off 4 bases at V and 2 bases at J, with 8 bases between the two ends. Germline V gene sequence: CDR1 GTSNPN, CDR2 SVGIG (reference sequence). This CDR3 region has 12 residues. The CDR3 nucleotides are TGTGCCTGGACCCCGGGCAACTATGGCTACACCTTC. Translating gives CAWTPGNYGYTF.

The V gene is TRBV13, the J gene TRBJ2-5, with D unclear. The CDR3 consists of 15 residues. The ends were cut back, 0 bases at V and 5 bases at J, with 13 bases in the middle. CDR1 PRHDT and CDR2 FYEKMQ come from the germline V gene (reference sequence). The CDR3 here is CASSLGPRAKETQYF. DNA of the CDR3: TGTGCCAGCAGCTTAGGTCCCCGAGCCAAGGAGACCCAGTACTTC.

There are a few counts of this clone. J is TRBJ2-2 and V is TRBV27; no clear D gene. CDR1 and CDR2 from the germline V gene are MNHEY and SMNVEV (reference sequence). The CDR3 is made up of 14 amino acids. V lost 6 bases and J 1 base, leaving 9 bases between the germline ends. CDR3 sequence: CASSRTVNTGELFF. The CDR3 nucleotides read TGTGCCAGCAGCCGAACAGTGAACACCGGGGAGCTGTTTTTT.

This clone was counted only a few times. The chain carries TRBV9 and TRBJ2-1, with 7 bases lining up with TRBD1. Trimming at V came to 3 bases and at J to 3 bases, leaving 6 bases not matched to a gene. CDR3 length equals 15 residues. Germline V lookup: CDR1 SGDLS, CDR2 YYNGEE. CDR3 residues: CASSGQGPNYNEQFF. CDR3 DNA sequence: TGTGCCAGCAGCGGACAGGGCCCAAACTACAATGAGCAGTTCTTC.

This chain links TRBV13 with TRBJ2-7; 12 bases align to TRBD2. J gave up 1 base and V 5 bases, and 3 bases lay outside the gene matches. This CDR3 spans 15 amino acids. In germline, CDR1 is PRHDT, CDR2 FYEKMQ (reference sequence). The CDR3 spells CASSHGTSGSYEQYF. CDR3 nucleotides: TGTGCCAGCAGCCACGGGACTAGCGGGTCCTACGAGCAGTACTTC.

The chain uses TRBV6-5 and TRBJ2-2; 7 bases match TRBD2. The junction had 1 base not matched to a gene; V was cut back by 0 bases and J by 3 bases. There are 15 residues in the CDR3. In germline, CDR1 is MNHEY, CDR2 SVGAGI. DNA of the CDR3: TGTGCCAGCAGTTACTCGGCGGGGGACACCGGGGAGCTGTTTTTT. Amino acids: CASSYSAGDTGELFF.

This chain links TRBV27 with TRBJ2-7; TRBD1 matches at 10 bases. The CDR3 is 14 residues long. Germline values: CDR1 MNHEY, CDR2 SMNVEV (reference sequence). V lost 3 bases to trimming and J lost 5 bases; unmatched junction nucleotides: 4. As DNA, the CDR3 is TGTGCCAGCAGTTTCCGGGACAGGGGCCACGAGCAGTACTTC. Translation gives CASSFRDRGHEQYF.

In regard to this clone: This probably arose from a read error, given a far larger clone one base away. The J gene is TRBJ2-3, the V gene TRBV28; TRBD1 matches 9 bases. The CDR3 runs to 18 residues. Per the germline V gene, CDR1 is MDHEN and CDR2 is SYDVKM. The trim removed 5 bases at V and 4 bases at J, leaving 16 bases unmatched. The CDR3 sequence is CASSLAFRGTGPPDTQYF. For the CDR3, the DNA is TGTGCCAGCAGTCTTGCCTTCAGAGGGACAGGGCCCCCAGATACGCAGTATTTT.

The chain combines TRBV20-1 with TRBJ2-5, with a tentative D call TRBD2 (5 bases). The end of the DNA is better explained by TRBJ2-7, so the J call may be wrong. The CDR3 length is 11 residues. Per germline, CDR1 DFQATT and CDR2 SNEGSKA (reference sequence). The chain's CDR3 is CSARRDYEQYF. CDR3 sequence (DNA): TGCAGTGCTAGACGGGATTACGAGCAGTACTTC.

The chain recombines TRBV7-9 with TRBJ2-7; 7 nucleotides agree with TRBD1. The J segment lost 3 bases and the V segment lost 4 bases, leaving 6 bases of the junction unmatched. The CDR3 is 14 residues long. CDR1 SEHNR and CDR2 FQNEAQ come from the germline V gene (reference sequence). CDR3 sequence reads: CASSSGTAYYEQYF. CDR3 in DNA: TGTGCCAGCAGCTCAGGGACAGCGTACTACGAGCAGTACTTC.

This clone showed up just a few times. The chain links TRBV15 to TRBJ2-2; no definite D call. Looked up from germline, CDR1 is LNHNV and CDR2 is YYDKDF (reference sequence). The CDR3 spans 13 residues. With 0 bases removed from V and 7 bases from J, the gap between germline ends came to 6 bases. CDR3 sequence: CATSRDLSGELFF. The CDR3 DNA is TGTGCCACCAGCAGAGATCTGAGCGGGGAGCTGTTTTTT.

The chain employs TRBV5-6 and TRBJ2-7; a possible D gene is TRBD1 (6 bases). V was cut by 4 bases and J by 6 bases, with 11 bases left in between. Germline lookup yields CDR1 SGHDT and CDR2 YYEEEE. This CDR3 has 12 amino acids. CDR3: CASSNNRAEQYF. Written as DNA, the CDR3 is TGTGCCAGCAGCAATAACAGGGCCGAGCAGTACTTC.

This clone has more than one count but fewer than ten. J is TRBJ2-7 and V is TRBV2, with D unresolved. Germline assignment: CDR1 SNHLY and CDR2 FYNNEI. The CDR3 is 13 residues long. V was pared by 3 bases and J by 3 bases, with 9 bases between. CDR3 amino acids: CASSEISSYEQYF. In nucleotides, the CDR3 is TGTGCCAGCAGTGAGATTAGTAGCTACGAGCAGTACTTC.

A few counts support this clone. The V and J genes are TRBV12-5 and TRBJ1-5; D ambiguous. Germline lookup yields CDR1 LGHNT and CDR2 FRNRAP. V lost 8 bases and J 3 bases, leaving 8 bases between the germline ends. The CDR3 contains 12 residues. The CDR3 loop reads CASSGNNQPQHF. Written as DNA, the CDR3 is TGTGCTAGTTCAGGCAACAATCAGCCCCAGCATTTT.

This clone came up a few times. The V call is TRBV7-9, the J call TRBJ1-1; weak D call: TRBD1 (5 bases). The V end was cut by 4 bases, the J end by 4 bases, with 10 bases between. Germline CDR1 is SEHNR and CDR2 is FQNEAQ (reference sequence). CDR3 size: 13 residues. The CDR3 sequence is CASSSGGITEAFF. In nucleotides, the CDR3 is TGTGCCAGCAGCTCGGGGGGGATCACTGAAGCTTTCTTT.

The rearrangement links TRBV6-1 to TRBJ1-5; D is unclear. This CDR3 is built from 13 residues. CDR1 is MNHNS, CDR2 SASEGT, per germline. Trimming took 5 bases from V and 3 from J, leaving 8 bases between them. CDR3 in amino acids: CASSSRFNQPQHF. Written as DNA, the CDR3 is TGTGCCAGCAGTTCGCGATTCAATCAGCCCCAGCATTTT.

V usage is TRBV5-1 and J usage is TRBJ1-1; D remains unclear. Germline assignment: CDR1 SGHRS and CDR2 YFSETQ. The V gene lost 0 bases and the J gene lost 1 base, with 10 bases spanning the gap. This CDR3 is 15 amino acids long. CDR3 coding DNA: TGCGCCAGCAGCTTGGACCGGGTAGGGAACACTGAAGCTTTCTTT. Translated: CASSLDRVGNTEAFF.

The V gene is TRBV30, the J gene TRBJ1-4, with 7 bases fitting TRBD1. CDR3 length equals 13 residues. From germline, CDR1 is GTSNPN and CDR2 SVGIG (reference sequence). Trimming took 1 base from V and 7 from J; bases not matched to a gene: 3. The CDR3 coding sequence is TGTGCCTGGAGTGCAGGGGGGTTTGAAAAACTGTTTTTT. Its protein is CAWSAGGFEKLFF.

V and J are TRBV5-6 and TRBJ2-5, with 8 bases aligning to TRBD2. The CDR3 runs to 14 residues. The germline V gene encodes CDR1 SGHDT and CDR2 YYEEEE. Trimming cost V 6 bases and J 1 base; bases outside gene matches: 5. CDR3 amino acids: CASNDGLAQETQYF. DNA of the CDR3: TGTGCCAGCAACGATGGACTAGCCCAAGAGACCCAGTACTTC. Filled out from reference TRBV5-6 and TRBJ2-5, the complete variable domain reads DAGVTQSPTHLIKTRGQQVTLRCSPKSGHDTVSWYQQALGQGPQFIFQYYEEEERQRGNFPDRFSGHQFPNYSSELNVNALLLGDSALYLCASNDGLAQETQYFGPGTRLLVL.

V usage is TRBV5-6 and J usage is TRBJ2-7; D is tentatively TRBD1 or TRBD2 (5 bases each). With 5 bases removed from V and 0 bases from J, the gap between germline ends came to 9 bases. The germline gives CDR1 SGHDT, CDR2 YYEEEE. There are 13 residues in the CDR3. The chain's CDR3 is CASREGSSYEQYF. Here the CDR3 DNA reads TGTGCCAGCAGAGAGGGGAGCTCCTACGAGCAGTACTTC. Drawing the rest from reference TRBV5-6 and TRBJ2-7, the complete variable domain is DAGVTQSPTHLIKTRGQQVTLRCSPKSGHDTVSWYQQALGQGPQFIFQYYEEEERQRGNFPDRFSGHQFPNYSSELNVNALLLGDSALYLCASREGSSYEQYFGPGTRLTVT.